The 14 T cell receptor beta chains listed next were all sequenced from one sample in a study of T cells in Graves' hyperthyroidism and ophthalmopathy. Researchers amplified the TCR beta CDR3 regions from RNA transcripts. Carried out on the TCR CDR3, a first-round RT-PCR used the HTBI primer set. MiXCR, applied by TCRdb to the multiplex PCR reads, yields one record per CDR3 protein. Of roughly 300,000 distinct CDR3 sequences in the sample, around a sixth were seen once. Sequences were obtained from blood. The receptors originated from a woman between 45 and 60 years old with Graves' hyperthyroidism.

The gene calls are TRBV18 and TRBJ1-4; 8 nucleotides line up with TRBD1. Trimming at V came to 0 bases and at J to 10 bases, leaving 7 bases not matched to a gene. The CDR3 is 15 residues long. CDR1 is KGHSH, CDR2 LQKENI, per germline. The CDR3 here is CASSPPVTGVGKLFF. The CDR3 DNA reads as TGTGCCAGCTCACCACCCGTGACAGGGGTTGGAAAACTGTTTTTT.

This sequence joins TRBV30 and TRBJ1-6, with 7 nucleotides matching TRBD1. V shed 3 bases, J shed 0 bases, and the junction held 5 bases outside the gene matches. This CDR3 has 16 amino acids. Germline CDR1 and CDR2: GTSNPN and SVGIG (reference sequence). The CDR3 DNA is TGTGCCTGGAGGACGGACAGGAGCTCCTATAATTCACCCCTCCACTTT. Encoded protein: CAWRTDRSSYNSPLHF.

This clonotype was seen more than once but under ten times. The chain has TRBV2 and TRBJ2-7, with TRBD1 as a possible D gene (6 bases). Germline CDR1 reads SNHLY; CDR2 reads FYNNEI. Trimming left V 8 bases short and J 6 bases short, with 17 bases between. CDR3 length equals 13 residues. CDR3 sequence reads: CASGNLQGGEQYV. The DNA of the CDR3 is TGTGCCAGCGGAAACCTACAGGGTGGCGAGCAGTACGTC.

The chain is built from TRBV7-2 and TRBJ1-1, with D unresolved. Germline V CDR1 and CDR2: SGHTA, FQGNSA. V dropped 3 bases and J dropped 3 bases, with 5 bases sitting between them. The CDR3 is made up of 12 amino acids. The CDR3 region is CASSFRDTEAFF. CDR3 DNA: TGTGCCAGCAGCTTTAGGGACACTGAAGCTTTCTTT. Full variable domain (rest looked up from reference TRBV7-2 and TRBJ1-1): GAGVSQSPSNKVTEKGKDVELRCDPISGHTALYWYRQSLGQGLEFLIYFQGNSAPDKSGLPSDRFSAERTGGSVSTLTIQRTQQEDSAVYLCASSFRDTEAFFGQGTRLTVV.

This clonotype was picked up many times. The rearrangement joins TRBV11-3 to TRBJ2-1; D not certain. V lost 0 bases and J lost 4, with 10 bases in between. CDR3 length: 15 residues. The V gene's germline CDR1 is SGHNT and CDR2 YENEEA. In nucleotides, the CDR3 is TGTGCCAGCAGCTTAGATCAGGATGTGTACAATGAGCAGTTCTTC. Amino acids: CASSLDQDVYNEQFF.

Many counts were recorded for this clonotype. The V call is TRBV6-1, the J call TRBJ2-1; 9 bases map to TRBD2. Trimming took 10 bases from V and 5 from J; bases not matched to a gene: 6. Germline-derived CDR1 and CDR2 are MNHNS and SASEGT. The CDR3 has 13 amino acids. CDR3 DNA sequence: TGTGCCACCACAAGACTAGCGGACAATGAGCAGTTCTTC. Its translation: CATTRLADNEQFF.

This clonotype was found a few times. The rearrangement links TRBV19 to TRBJ1-6, with a weak D call TRBD1 (6 bases). The germline CDR1 and CDR2 sequences are LNHDA and SQIVND (reference sequence). There are 15 residues in the CDR3. V was shortened by 5 bases and J by 7 bases, with 15 bases between the two germline ends. The CDR3 loop reads CASSPVTGSNSPLHF. The CDR3 DNA is TGTGCCAGTAGTCCTGTGACAGGATCGAATTCACCCCTCCACTTT.

This clonotype was detected ten times or more. CDR3: CASSLWDYGYTF. CDR3 bases: TGTGCCAGCAGCCTCTGGGACTATGGCTACACCTTC. The chain couples TRBV11-2 to TRBJ1-2; D is unclear. Trimming removed 5 bases from V and 3 bases from J, with 7 bases in between. This CDR3 has 12 amino acids. Germline lookup yields CDR1 SGHAT and CDR2 FQNNGV. Variable domain in full (rest from reference TRBV11-2 and TRBJ1-2): EAGVAQSPRYKIIEKRQSVAFWCNPISGHATLYWYQQILGQGPKLLIQFQNNGVVDDSQLPKDRFSAERLKGVDSTLKIQPAKLEDSAVYLCASSLWDYGYTFGSGTRLTVV.

This sequence joins TRBV12-3 or TRBV12-4 and TRBJ2-1, with D perhaps given as TRBD1 or TRBD2 (5 bases each). This CDR3 has 12 amino acids. V lost 6 bases, J lost 8 bases, and 11 bases lay in between. The CDR3 protein is CASSTGRDEQFF. For the CDR3, the DNA is TGTGCCAGCAGCACGGGGCGGGATGAGCAGTTCTTC.

This clonotype was detected ten times or more. The V call is TRBV7-6, the J call TRBJ2-7; D is possibly TRBD1 or TRBD2 (6 bases each). This CDR3 region has 15 residues. Germline CDR1 reads SGHVS; CDR2 reads FNYEAQ. Trimming cost V 5 bases and J 2 bases, with 16 bases left between them. As DNA, the CDR3 is TGTGCCAGCAGCCCGCTTCCCGGGGGCGCCTACGAGCAGTACGTC. Amino acids: CASSPLPGGAYEQYV.

V and J are TRBV29-1 and TRBJ2-5; the D is unclear. Trimming took off 7 bases at V and 2 bases at J, with 20 bases between the two ends. Per the germline V gene, CDR1 is SQVTM and CDR2 is ANQGSEA. The CDR3 has 15 residues. The CDR3 DNA sequence: TGCAGCGCCTTTAGCCCGCGAGAAGGTCAAGAGACCCAGTACTTC. The encoded protein is CSAFSPREGQETQYF.

In this sample, this clonotype turned up many times. The gene calls are TRBV28 and TRBJ2-7; a possible D gene is TRBD1 (5 bases). The CDR3 has 11 amino acids. V gave up 8 bases and J gave up 7 bases, with 12 bases separating them. The germline gives CDR1 MDHEN, CDR2 SYDVKM. This CDR3 reads CASLEGVEQYF. The CDR3 nucleotides read TGTGCCAGCCTCGAAGGGGTTGAGCAGTACTTC. The whole variable domain, remainder taken from reference TRBV28 and TRBJ2-7, is DVKVTQSSRYLVKRTGEKVFLECVQDMDHENMFWYRQDPGLGLRLIYFSYDVKMKEKGDIPEGYSVSREKKERFSLILESASTNQTSMYLCASLEGVEQYFGPGTRLTVT.

The V gene is TRBV6-1, the J gene TRBJ1-6; TRBD1 might be the D (6 bases). CDR3 length: 17 amino acids. Trimming took off 3 bases at V and 6 bases at J, with 18 bases between the two ends. Germline V gene data show CDR1 as MNHNS and CDR2 as SASEGT. The CDR3 coding sequence is TGTGCCAGCAGTGACCCCGCCGGGGGGGGGCGTAATTCACCCCTCCACTTT. Protein: CASSDPAGGGRNSPLHF.

This clonotype was counted only a few times. V gene TRBV7-2 combines with J gene TRBJ2-7; D may be TRBD2 (6 bases). V lost 10 bases, J lost 4 bases, and 14 bases lay in between. The CDR3 contains 12 residues. CDR1 and CDR2 from the germline V gene are SGHTA and FQGNSA. CDR3 in DNA: TGTGCCACCCAGACTAGTGGGTACGAGCAGTACTTC. Protein sequence: CATQTSGYEQYF. Complete variable domain (other parts from reference TRBV7-2 and TRBJ2-7): GAGVSQSPSNKVTEKGKDVELRCDPISGHTALYWYRQSLGQGLEFLIYFQGNSAPDKSGLPSDRFSAERTGGSVSTLTIQRTQQEDSAVYLCATQTSGYEQYFGPGTRLTVT.